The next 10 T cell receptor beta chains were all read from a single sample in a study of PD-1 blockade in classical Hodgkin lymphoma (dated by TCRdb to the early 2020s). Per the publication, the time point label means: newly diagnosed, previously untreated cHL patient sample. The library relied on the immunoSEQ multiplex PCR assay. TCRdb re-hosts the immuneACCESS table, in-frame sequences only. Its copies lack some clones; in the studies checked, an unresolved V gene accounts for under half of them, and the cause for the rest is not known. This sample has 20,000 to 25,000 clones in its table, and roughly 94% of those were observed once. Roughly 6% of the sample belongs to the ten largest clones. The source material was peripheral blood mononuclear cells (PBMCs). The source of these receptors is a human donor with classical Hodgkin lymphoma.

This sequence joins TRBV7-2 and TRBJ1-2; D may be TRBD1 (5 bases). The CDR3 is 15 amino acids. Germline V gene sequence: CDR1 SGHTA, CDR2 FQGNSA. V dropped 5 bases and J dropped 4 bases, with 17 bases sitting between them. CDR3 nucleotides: TGTGCCAGCAGCCCGACGGGGCTCTCGGGCTATGGCTACACCTTC. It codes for CASSPTGLSGYGYTF.

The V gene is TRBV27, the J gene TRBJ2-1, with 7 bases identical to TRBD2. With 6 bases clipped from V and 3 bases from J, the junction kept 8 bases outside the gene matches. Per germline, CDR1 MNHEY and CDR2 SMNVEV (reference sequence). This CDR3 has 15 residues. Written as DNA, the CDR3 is TGTGCCAGCAGCGTACTAGCGCCGGTCTACAATGAGCAGTTCTTC. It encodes CASSVLAPVYNEQFF.

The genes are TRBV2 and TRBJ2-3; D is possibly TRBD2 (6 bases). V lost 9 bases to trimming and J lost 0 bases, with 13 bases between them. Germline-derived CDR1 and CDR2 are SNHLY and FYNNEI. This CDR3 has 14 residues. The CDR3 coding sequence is TGTGCCAGGGGGGGAATTGGGAGCACAGATACGCAGTATTTT. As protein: CARGGIGSTDTQYF. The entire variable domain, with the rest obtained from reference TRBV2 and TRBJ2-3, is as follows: EPEVTQTPSHQVTQMGQEVILRCVPISNHLYFYWYRQILGQKVEFLVSFYNNEISEKSEIFDDQFSVERPDGSNFTLKIRSTKLEDSAMYFCARGGIGSTDTQYFGPGTRLTVL.

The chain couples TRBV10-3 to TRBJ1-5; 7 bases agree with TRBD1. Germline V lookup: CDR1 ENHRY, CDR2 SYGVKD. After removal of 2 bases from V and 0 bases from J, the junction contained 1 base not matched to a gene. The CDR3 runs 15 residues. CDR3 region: CAISEEGASNQPQHF. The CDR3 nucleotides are TGTGCCATCAGTGAGGAGGGGGCTAGCAATCAGCCCCAGCATTTT.

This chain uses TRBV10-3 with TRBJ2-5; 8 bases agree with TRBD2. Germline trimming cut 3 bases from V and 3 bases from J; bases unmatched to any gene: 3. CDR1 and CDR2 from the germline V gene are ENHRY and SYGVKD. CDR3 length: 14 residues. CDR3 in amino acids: CAISEAGAKETQYF. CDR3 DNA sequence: TGTGCCATCAGTGAAGCGGGGGCAAAAGAGACCCAGTACTTC.

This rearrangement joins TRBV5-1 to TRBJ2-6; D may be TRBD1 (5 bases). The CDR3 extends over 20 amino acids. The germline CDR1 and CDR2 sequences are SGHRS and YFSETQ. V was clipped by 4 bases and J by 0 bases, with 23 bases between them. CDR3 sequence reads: CASSLMSLYDRISGANVLTF. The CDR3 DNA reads TGCGCCAGCAGCCTTATGTCTCTATACGACAGAATCTCTGGGGCCAACGTCCTGACTTTC.

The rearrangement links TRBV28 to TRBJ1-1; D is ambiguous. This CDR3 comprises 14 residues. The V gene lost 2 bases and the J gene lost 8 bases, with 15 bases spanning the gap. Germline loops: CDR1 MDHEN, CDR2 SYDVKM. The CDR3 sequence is CASSLGRELMEAFF. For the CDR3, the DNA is TGTGCCAGCAGTTTAGGAAGGGAGTTGATGGAAGCTTTCTTT.

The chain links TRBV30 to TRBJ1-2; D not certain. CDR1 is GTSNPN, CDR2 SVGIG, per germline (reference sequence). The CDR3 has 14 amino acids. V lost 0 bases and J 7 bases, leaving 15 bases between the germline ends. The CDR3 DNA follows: TGTGCCTGGAGTGTACTTGGGTTTCGGGGTGGCTACACCTTC. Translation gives CAWSVLGFRGGYTF.

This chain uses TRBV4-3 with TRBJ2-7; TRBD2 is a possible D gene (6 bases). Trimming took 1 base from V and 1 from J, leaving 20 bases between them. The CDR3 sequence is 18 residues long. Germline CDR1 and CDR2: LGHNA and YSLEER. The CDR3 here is CASSQVIRRGMGSYEQYF. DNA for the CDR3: TGCGCCAGCAGCCAAGTAATCCGACGGGGGATGGGATCCTACGAGCAGTACTTC.

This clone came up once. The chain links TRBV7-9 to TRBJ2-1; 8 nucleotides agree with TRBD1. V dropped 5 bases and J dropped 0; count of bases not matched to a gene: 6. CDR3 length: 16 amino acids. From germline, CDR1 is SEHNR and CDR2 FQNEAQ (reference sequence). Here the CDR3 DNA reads TGTGCCAGCAGCCTAGGACAGGGTAACTCCTACAATGAGCAGTTCTTC. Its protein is CASSLGQGNSYNEQFF. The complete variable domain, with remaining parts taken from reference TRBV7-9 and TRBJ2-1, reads DTGVSQNPRHKITKRGQNVTFRCDPISEHNRLYWYRQTLGQGPEFLTYFQNEAQLEKSRLLSDRFSAERPKGSFSTLEIQRTEQGDSAMYLCASSLGQGNSYNEQFFGPGTRLTVL.